This T cell receptor (beta chain) was observed in a study of Tregs in tolerant kidney transplant recipients. Looked up from germline, CDR1 is LNHDA and CDR2 is SQIVND (reference sequence). Trimming at V came to 10 bases and at J to 6 bases, leaving 12 bases not matched to a gene. The CDR3 totals 13 residues. Concerning this clone itself: The antigen is undetermined. With the read ending 3 residues before the CDR3 end, the germline J gene is used to fill in that end.

Broader study findings: Few patients were studied, so findings need validation in larger groups. Expanding Tregs on activated donor B cells appeared to best identify donor-specific TCRbeta clones.

TCRdb keeps only in-frame clones here, not all; method: immunoSEQ multiplex PCR. Seen in this sample are roughly 50,000 clones; the ten most common clones hold about 0.83%. The sample consisted of CD4+ T cells from blood, taken before the transplant. The chain uses TRBV19 and TRBJ2-7; 7 bases are shared with TRBD1. The TCR originated in a human donor who received a combined kidney and bone marrow transplant. The CDR3 bases that were read are TGTGCCACTAGGACCGCTAAGGGGGCCGAG. This encodes CATRTAKGAE. The whole CDR3 reads CATRTAKGAEQYF.